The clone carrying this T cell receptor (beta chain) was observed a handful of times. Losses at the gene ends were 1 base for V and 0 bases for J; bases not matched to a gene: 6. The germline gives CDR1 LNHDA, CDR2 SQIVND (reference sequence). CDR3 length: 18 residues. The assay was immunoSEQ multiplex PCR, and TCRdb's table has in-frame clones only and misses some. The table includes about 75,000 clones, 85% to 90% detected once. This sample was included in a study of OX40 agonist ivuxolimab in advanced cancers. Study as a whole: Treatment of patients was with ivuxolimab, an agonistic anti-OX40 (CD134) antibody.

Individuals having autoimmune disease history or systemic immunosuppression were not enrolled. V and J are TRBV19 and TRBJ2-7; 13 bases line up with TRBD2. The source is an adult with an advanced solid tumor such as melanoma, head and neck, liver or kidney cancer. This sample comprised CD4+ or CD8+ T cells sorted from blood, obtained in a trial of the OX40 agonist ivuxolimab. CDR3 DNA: TGTGCCAGTAGTATAGGGTCCCGGACTAGCGGGAGCTCCTACGAGCAGTACTTC. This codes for CASSIGSRTSGSSYEQYF.